The present entry profiles one T cell receptor beta chain with its context. This entry belongs to a study of blood T cell repertoires in COVID-19. The method was immunoSEQ multiplex PCR; TCRdb's version includes in-frame clones alone and lacks a portion of them. The sample contains about 220,000 clones, roughly 90% of which appear only once. Input material: peripheral blood. The TCR sequence derives from a man in his forties with active or convalescent COVID-19.

The CDR3 region has the DNA TGTGCCAGCAGTTTGACCAGGGTGGTTCAGTTCTTC. This translates into CASSLTRVVQFF. This chain links TRBV28 with TRBJ2-1, with D possibly TRBD1 on 5 matching bases. Trimming left V 3 bases short and J 13 bases short, with 13 bases between. The CDR3 is 12 residues long. Germline CDR1 and CDR2: MDHEN and SYDVKM.